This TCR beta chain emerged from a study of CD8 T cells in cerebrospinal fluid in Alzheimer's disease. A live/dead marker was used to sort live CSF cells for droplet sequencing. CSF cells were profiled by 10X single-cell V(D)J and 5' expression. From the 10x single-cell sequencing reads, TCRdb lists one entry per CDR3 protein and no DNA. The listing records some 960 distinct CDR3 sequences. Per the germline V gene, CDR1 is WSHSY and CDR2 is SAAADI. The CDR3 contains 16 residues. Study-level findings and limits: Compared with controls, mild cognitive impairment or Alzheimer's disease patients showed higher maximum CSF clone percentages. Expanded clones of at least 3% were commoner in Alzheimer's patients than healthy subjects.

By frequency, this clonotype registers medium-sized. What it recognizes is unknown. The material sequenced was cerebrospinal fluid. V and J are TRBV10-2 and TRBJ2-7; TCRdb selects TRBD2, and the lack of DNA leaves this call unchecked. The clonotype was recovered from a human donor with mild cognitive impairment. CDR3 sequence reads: CASSEKGVRGGYEQYF.